Reported below is one TCR beta chain. Produced via immunoSEQ multiplex PCR; TCRdb's table is partial and in-frame only. This table holds fewer than 75,000 clones, 88% found once. The sample is drawn from a study of OX40 agonist ivuxolimab in advanced cancers. This CDR3 is 13 amino acids long. From germline, CDR1 is SGHTS and CDR2 YDEGEE. V was cut by 4 bases and J by 4 bases, with 11 bases left in between. This chain joins TRBV5-8 and TRBJ1-2; D not resolved. The material sequenced was CD4+ or CD8+ T cells sorted from blood, taken in a trial of the OX40 agonist ivuxolimab. The sequence was obtained from an adult with an advanced solid tumor such as melanoma, head and neck, liver or kidney cancer. The CDR3 sequence: CASSPGTSYGYTF. Written as DNA, the CDR3 is TGTGCCAGCAGCCCGGGAACCTCCTATGGCTACACCTTC.